This TCR beta chain is drawn from a study of blood T cells in healthy people across ages. The CDR3 runs 14 residues. V lost 4 bases to trimming and J lost 2 bases, with 11 bases between them. Next came a second PCR, run for about 7 to 12 cycles, which used a sample-barcoded 5' primer along with a J-beta primer mix. TCRdb re-called the 5' RACE reads with MiXCR, one entry per CDR3 protein. The table has roughly 860,000 distinct CDR3 sequences, 62% seen once; the top ten hold 25% to 30%. The sequence was obtained from a young man in good health. The sample was blood. The chain links TRBV12-3 or TRBV12-4 to TRBJ1-2; D is perhaps TRBD1 (5 bases). In DNA, the CDR3 is TGTGCCAGCAGTTACGGGGCAGGGAACTATGGCTACACCTTC. Protein: CASSYGAGNYGYTF.